This is a list of T cell receptor beta chains from one sample in a study of post-analysis software for immune sequencing data. TCRdb re-derived calls from the PCR reads in MiXCR, one entry per CDR3 protein. Of hundreds of thousands of distinct CDR3 sequences listed, around 53% are singletons. The sequenced sample consisted of blood. These receptors all stem from a girl aged 10-17 years with multiple sclerosis. The CDR3 runs from the conserved cysteine through the conserved F or W. D genes are given only for firm matches.

cdr3_length,d_call,v_call,cdr3_aa
15,-,TRBV7-9,CASSLVRPQALGYTF
14,-,TRBV6-5,CASSYSEGNYEQYF
16,TRBD2,TRBV3-1,CASSQRTPGLGYEQYF
14,TRBD1,TRBV29-1,CSVAGAGGNYEQYF
15,TRBD2,TRBV27,CASSFGGRVYNEQFF
15,TRBD1,TRBV5-1,CASSGDRGIQETQYF
13,-,TRBV7-3,CASSPGGGVGYTF
15,TRBD2,TRBV20-1,CSATGLAGDQYEQYF
14,-,TRBV7-9,CASSLSQGPETQYF
14,-,TRBV7-9,CASSLSEKRETQYF
16,TRBD2,TRBV20-1,CSARAGTSFSRETQYF
15,TRBD1,TRBV20-1,CSAATGGSPSDTQYF
15,-,TRBV2,CASRGTVAAYNEQFF
15,TRBD1,TRBV20-1,CSARMTGSETDTQYF